Listed here are 22 T cell receptor beta chains from one sample, sequenced in a study of blood T cell repertoires in COVID-19. Generated by immunoSEQ multiplex PCR, the TCRdb table keeps only in-frame clones and is missing some. The sample has 100,000 or so clones, 80% to 90% seen once. Sequenced sample: peripheral blood. The source is a human donor with acute or convalescent COVID-19. The donor label of this sample is uncertain.

This chain joins TRBV5-1 and TRBJ2-5; D may be TRBD1 (7 bases). CDR3 length: 14 residues. V gave up 4 bases and J gave up 4 bases, with 14 bases separating them. From germline, CDR1 is SGHRS and CDR2 YFSETQ. CDR3 loop: CASSPRDRLETQYF. Written as DNA, the CDR3 is TGCGCCAGCAGCCCGCGGGACAGATTAGAGACCCAGTACTTC.

The chain is built from TRBV18 and TRBJ2-7; TRBD1 might be the D (6 bases). The CDR3 runs 14 residues. V was clipped by 6 bases and J by 5 bases, with 17 bases between them. The germline CDR1 and CDR2 sequences are KGHSH and LQKENI. The CDR3 nucleotides are TGTGCCAGCTCCCGAGCAGGGGCGAGGAACGAGCAGTACTTC. Encoded protein: CASSRAGARNEQYF.

The chain has TRBV29-1 and TRBJ2-7; 9 positions match TRBD1. V dropped 6 bases and J dropped 3; count of bases not matched to a gene: 6. This CDR3 contains 13 residues. CDR1 SQVTM and CDR2 ANQGSEA come from the germline V gene. The CDR3 DNA reads TGCAGCGTACCCGGGACAGGGAACTACGAGCAGTACTTC. Translation gives CSVPGTGNYEQYF.

This clone was seen ten or more times. The chain couples TRBV7-9 to TRBJ2-1, with TRBD1 matching 7 bases. Trimming cost V 5 bases and J 3 bases; bases outside gene matches: 7. CDR3 length equals 15 residues. In germline, CDR1 is SEHNR, CDR2 FQNEAQ (reference sequence). CDR3 nucleotide sequence: TGTGCCAGCAGCGCCGGGACAGCCAACTACAATGAGCAGTTCTTC. Amino acids: CASSAGTANYNEQFF.

In its sample, this clone was seen once. The chain carries TRBV2 and TRBJ1-2; weak D call: TRBD1 (5 bases). Germline CDR1 is SNHLY and CDR2 is FYNNEI. The CDR3 extends over 14 amino acids. The V end was cut by 4 bases, the J end by 3 bases, with 12 bases between. Here the CDR3 DNA reads TGTGCCAGCAGTGGCATAGGGGTTGACTATGGCTACACCTTC. Residues: CASSGIGVDYGYTF. Based on the CDR3 plus reference TRBV2 and TRBJ1-2, the full variable domain is EPEVTQTPSHQVTQMGQEVILRCVPISNHLYFYWYRQILGQKVEFLVSFYNNEISEKSEIFDDQFSVERPDGSNFTLKIRSTKLEDSAMYFCASSGIGVDYGYTFGSGTRLTVV.

About this clone itself: Additional DNA sequences in this sample encode the identical CDR3. The V gene is TRBV5-1, the J gene TRBJ2-1, with 12 positions matching TRBD2. The V gene end was trimmed by 3 bases and the J gene end by 6 bases; junction bases not matched to a gene: 1. The CDR3 contains 14 residues. The germline gives CDR1 SGHRS, CDR2 YFSETQ. The CDR3 loop is CASSSGLAGNEQFF. CDR3 coding DNA: TGCGCCAGCAGCTCGGGACTAGCGGGCAATGAGCAGTTCTTC.

The chain joins TRBV7-2 to TRBJ1-1; possible D gene TRBD1, 5 bases. Per germline, CDR1 SGHTA and CDR2 FQGNSA. Trimming left V 3 bases short and J 11 bases short, with 13 bases between. This CDR3 comprises 12 residues. CDR3 in DNA: TGTGCCAGCAGCTTCTTGAGTGGGGGGGCTTTCTTT. Its translation: CASSFLSGGAFF.

This chain connects TRBV18 to TRBJ2-5; D ambiguous. V was trimmed by 0 bases and J by 0 bases, leaving 5 bases between them. Per germline, CDR1 KGHSH and CDR2 LQKENI. This CDR3 region has 14 residues. The CDR3 nucleotides read TGTGCCAGCTCACCACCCTCCGACCAAGAGACCCAGTACTTC. Translation gives CASSPPSDQETQYF.

The chain combines TRBV28 with TRBJ2-4; 12 bases align to TRBD2. The germline V gene has CDR1 MDHEN and CDR2 SYDVKM. This CDR3 has 17 amino acids. V lost 6 bases to trimming and J lost 1 base; unmatched junction nucleotides: 7. The CDR3 spells CASRGTSGFGAKNIQYF. DNA for the CDR3: TGTGCCAGCAGAGGGACTAGCGGGTTTGGGGCCAAAAACATTCAGTACTTC.

V gene TRBV4-1 combines with J gene TRBJ1-5, with a tentative D call TRBD1 (6 bases). Trimming cost V 0 bases and J 9 bases, with 9 bases left between them. The V gene's germline CDR1 is MGHRA and CDR2 YSYEKL. There are 13 residues in the CDR3. The CDR3 region is CASSQELRGPQHF. The CDR3 nucleotides are TGCGCCAGCAGCCAAGAACTCAGGGGGCCCCAGCATTTT.

This chain uses TRBV6-2 or TRBV6-3 with TRBJ1-5; 9 bases are shared with TRBD1. V shed 0 bases, J shed 4 bases, and the junction held 1 base outside the gene matches. The CDR3 is 15 amino acids. The germline V gene encodes CDR1 MNHEY and CDR2 SVGEGT. The DNA of the CDR3 is TGTGCCAGCAGTTACTCAGGGACAGGGAATCAGCCCCAGCATTTT. Its protein is CASSYSGTGNQPQHF.

This chain uses TRBV5-6 with TRBJ2-5; D may be TRBD2 (6 bases). Germline CDR1 and CDR2: SGHDT and YYEEEE. V lost 2 bases and J lost 3, with 8 bases in between. The CDR3 is made up of 13 amino acids. CDR3 amino acids: CASSLGGKETQYF. The CDR3, as DNA: TGTGCCAGCAGCTTAGGCGGGAAAGAGACCCAGTACTTC.

The J gene is TRBJ2-1, the V gene TRBV19; 8 nucleotides match TRBD1. This CDR3 region has 19 residues. The V gene end was trimmed by 0 bases and the J gene end by 1 base; junction bases not matched to a gene: 11. Per germline, CDR1 LNHDA and CDR2 SQIVND (reference sequence). CDR3 coding DNA: TGTGCCAGTAGTATAGATGGGCCAGGGGGCGTGGGGTCCTACAATGAGCAGTTCTTC. It yields the protein CASSIDGPGGVGSYNEQFF.

This clone was recorded once. The V and J genes are TRBV6-5 and TRBJ2-6, with D tentatively TRBD1 (5 bases). This CDR3 region has 15 residues. The germline CDR1 and CDR2 sequences are MNHEY and SVGAGI. V lost 0 bases and J 3 bases, leaving 6 bases between the germline ends. The CDR3, as DNA: TGTGCCAGCAGTTACTCCAGGGTTGGGGCCAACGTCCTGACTTTC. Protein: CASSYSRVGANVLTF.

The sample holds one count of this clone. This chain uses TRBV4-3 with TRBJ2-1, with TRBD1 identical over 9 bases. Germline loops: CDR1 LGHNA, CDR2 YSLEER. This CDR3 is built from 16 residues. The V segment lost 6 bases and the J segment 1 base; nucleotides outside the gene matches: 7. The DNA for the CDR3 is TGCGCCAGCAGTCCCCCCGGGACAGGGTCCTACAATGAGCAGTTCTTC. This codes for CASSPPGTGSYNEQFF.

The chain recombines TRBV6-5 with TRBJ1-6, with TRBD1 as a possible D gene (5 bases). CDR1 is MNHEY, CDR2 SVGAGI, per germline. The CDR3 extends over 15 amino acids. Trimming took off 4 bases at V and 10 bases at J, with 17 bases between the two ends. The CDR3 DNA reads TGTGCCAGCAGTTCAATGGAGGGGTTGCGGTCACCCCTCCACTTT. This sequence encodes CASSSMEGLRSPLHF.

The rearrangement uses TRBV10-3 and TRBJ1-1; no definite D call. This CDR3 is 16 amino acids long. V lost 0 bases to trimming and J lost 2 bases, with 13 bases between them. CDR1 and CDR2 from the germline V gene are ENHRY and SYGVKD. The CDR3 sequence is CAISESFGRTNTEAFF. CDR3 nucleotide sequence: TGTGCCATCAGTGAGTCTTTCGGACGGACTAACACTGAAGCTTTCTTT.

This clone was seen only a few times. The chain recombines TRBV4-3 with TRBJ1-1, with D hard to call. Deletions cut 1 base from V and 1 base from J, with 4 bases between. CDR1 LGHNA and CDR2 YSLEER come from the germline V gene. This CDR3 has 13 residues. CDR3 in DNA: TGCGCCAGCAGCCAAGCAGGGAACACTGAAGCTTTCTTT. Translated, it gives CASSQAGNTEAFF.

The chain uses TRBV27 and TRBJ2-3, with 7 positions matching TRBD1. Germline assignment: CDR1 MNHEY and CDR2 SMNVEV (reference sequence). The CDR3 has 15 residues. V shed 7 bases, J shed 0 bases, and the junction held 7 bases outside the gene matches. CDR3 loop: CASTYTRGSTDTQYF. For the CDR3, the DNA is TGTGCCAGCACATACACCAGGGGGAGCACAGATACGCAGTATTTT.

The J gene is TRBJ1-5, the V gene TRBV28; D gene uncertain. V was shortened by 0 bases and J by 11 bases, with 5 bases between the two germline ends. The CDR3 spans 11 residues. Germline lookup yields CDR1 MDHEN and CDR2 SYDVKM. The CDR3 spells CASSLWRSQHF. The CDR3 DNA reads TGTGCCAGCAGTTTATGGAGGTCCCAGCATTTT.

The table lists this clone with a few counts. The V gene is TRBV4-2, the J gene TRBJ2-5; TRBD2 aligns across 13 bases. Germline values: CDR1 LGHNA, CDR2 YNFKEQ. The CDR3 consists of 16 residues. V shed 0 bases, J shed 3 bases, and the junction held 1 base outside the gene matches. CDR3 sequence: CASSQEGLAGEETQYF. The CDR3 DNA sequence: TGTGCCAGCAGCCAAGAAGGACTAGCGGGAGAAGAGACCCAGTACTTC.

This clone turned up a few times. The CDR3 spells CAWNAGVYTGELFF. The DNA of the CDR3 is TGTGCCTGGAATGCGGGAGTTTATACCGGGGAGCTGTTTTTT. The V gene is TRBV30, the J gene TRBJ2-2; TRBD2 matches 7 bases. The CDR3 runs 14 residues. Germline V gene sequence: CDR1 GTSNPN, CDR2 SVGIG (reference sequence). The ends lost 4 bases at V and 5 bases at J; junction bases unmatched: 7.